This T cell receptor beta chain emerged from a study of blood T cell repertoires in COVID-19. Background on the study: Acute and convalescent COVID-19 specimens originated in the United States, Italy and Spain. The cDNA or gDNA used as material had been derived from T cells, B-cell-depleted T cells, or PBMCs.

As processed by the authors: Estimation of nucleated cell counts was performed using reference gene primer amplification. Profiled with immunoSEQ multiplex PCR; TCRdb holds only in-frame clones, not every one. V and J calls plus clone size are reproduced from that table; the DNA served to infer D and trimming. The sample includes tens of thousands of clones, 90% seen only once; the top ten take around 10%. The sequence was obtained from a woman older than 75 with acute or convalescent COVID-19. The sample comprised peripheral blood.

The CDR3 reads CASSFRTSGGLGTDTQYF. The CDR3 nucleotides read TGTGCCAGCAGCTTCCGGACTAGCGGGGGACTCGGGACAGATACGCAGTATTTT. The rearrangement links TRBV11-3 to TRBJ2-3; 13 bases match TRBD2. The V and J ends lost 3 bases and 3 bases, in that order; junction bases with no gene match: 9. CDR3 length: 18 amino acids. Germline CDR1 SGHNT, CDR2 YENEEA.